Presented here are 8 T cell receptor beta chains from one specimen sequenced in a study of T cells after yellow fever vaccination. Each CDR3 protein gets one entry after TCRdb re-called the 5' RACE reads with MiXCR. The sample carries 300,000 to 400,000 distinct CDR3 sequences, 8.7% recorded once. Material: PBMCs, obtained on the day of the first yellow fever vaccination. The receptors stem from a man younger than 30 who received the YFV17D yellow fever vaccine.

A few counts support this clonotype. The chain employs TRBV29-1 and TRBJ2-1, with 12 bases fitting TRBD2. Germline CDR1 and CDR2: SQVTM and ANQGSEA. The V segment lost 4 bases and the J segment 7 bases; nucleotides outside the gene matches: 8. This CDR3 region has 15 residues. CDR3 in amino acids: CSVGTSGAPGNEQFF. For the CDR3, the DNA is TGCAGCGTTGGGACTAGCGGGGCCCCAGGAAATGAGCAGTTCTTC.

This clonotype was observed a handful of times. This chain links TRBV11-2 with TRBJ2-3, with 10 bases matching TRBD1. The germline V gene has CDR1 SGHAT and CDR2 FQNNGV. This CDR3 comprises 19 residues. Germline trimming cut 5 bases from V and 3 bases from J; bases unmatched to any gene: 17. CDR3 sequence reads: CASSREATNRDRGTDTQYF. In DNA, the CDR3 is TGTGCCAGCAGCCGCGAAGCAACGAACCGGGACAGGGGTACAGATACGCAGTATTTT.

This clonotype appeared a few times. The chain combines TRBV7-8 with TRBJ2-1; no clear D. Germline V gene lookup returns CDR1 SGHVS and CDR2 FQNEAQ. V was trimmed by 6 bases and J by 7 bases, leaving 10 bases between them. The CDR3 totals 12 residues. The CDR3 DNA sequence: TGTGCCAGCAGGAAGATGGGGAATGAGCAGTTCTTC. It yields the protein CASRKMGNEQFF.

The chain uses TRBV30 and TRBJ1-2; 7 nucleotides line up with TRBD1. CDR3 length equals 13 residues. Germline V CDR1 and CDR2: GTSNPN, SVGIG (reference sequence). J gave up 5 bases and V 8 bases, and 11 bases lay outside the gene matches. CDR3 sequence (DNA): TGTGCCGTCCGCGGGACAGAGATGTATGGCTACACCTTC. Amino acids: CAVRGTEMYGYTF.

This clonotype was seen at least ten times. The chain employs TRBV5-1 and TRBJ2-5; 7 bases fit TRBD1. The CDR3 has 15 amino acids. The J segment lost 0 bases and the V segment lost 4 bases, leaving 6 bases of the junction unmatched. CDR1 and CDR2 (germline): SGHRS, YFSETQ. CDR3 nucleotide sequence: TGCGCCAGCAGCCGGAGACAGGGCGACCAAGAGACCCAGTACTTC. Amino acids: CASSRRQGDQETQYF.

This clonotype showed up many times. The chain links TRBV29-1 to TRBJ2-3, with 8 bases that match TRBD2. J was trimmed by 1 base and V by 7 bases; bases with no gene match: 4. The CDR3 is 13 residues long. Germline lookup yields CDR1 SQVTM and CDR2 ANQGSEA. CDR3: CSASAGGTDTQYF. CDR3 in DNA: TGCAGCGCCTCAGCGGGGGGCACAGATACGCAGTATTTT.

This clonotype has a handful of counts. The rearrangement links TRBV5-1 to TRBJ1-1; 9 nucleotides match TRBD1. Germline values: CDR1 SGHRS, CDR2 YFSETQ. The CDR3 sequence is 17 residues long. Germline trimming cut 3 bases from V and 0 bases from J; bases unmatched to any gene: 9. Here the CDR3 DNA reads TGCGCCAGCAGCTCCCCGGGACAGGGCTTTATGAACACTGAAGCTTTCTTT. It codes for CASSSPGQGFMNTEAFF.

The J gene is TRBJ2-1, the V gene TRBV4-3; D is possibly TRBD2 (6 bases). This CDR3 comprises 17 residues. Deletions cut 0 bases from V and 0 bases from J, with 12 bases between. Germline-derived CDR1 and CDR2 are LGHNA and YSLEER. CDR3 nucleotide sequence: TGCGCCAGCAGCCAAGATTTGGGAGGTGCCTCCTACAATGAGCAGTTCTTC. This encodes CASSQDLGGASYNEQFF.